The next 10 T cell receptor beta chains were all read from a single sample in a study of shared clonotypes between healthy human individuals. TCRdb's table, derived via immunoSEQ multiplex PCR, lists solely in-frame clones and lacks some. The table shows hundreds of thousands of clones, with roughly three quarters occurring only once. Material for sequencing was PBMCs. Receptors were obtained from a woman aged 40 to 50 in good health. Some clones in this sample may be carry-over from other donors' samples.

This chain uses TRBV6-4 with TRBJ1-1; TRBD1 agrees at 10 bases. CDR3 length: 15 amino acids. Germline V gene lookup returns CDR1 MRHNA and CDR2 SNTAGT. J was trimmed by 2 bases and V by 6 bases; bases with no gene match: 6. CDR3 sequence reads: CASRSGTGVNTEAFF. CDR3 DNA sequence: TGTGCCAGCAGATCAGGGACAGGGGTCAACACTGAAGCTTTCTTT.

CDR3 loop: CAIRGTGSFEQYF. In DNA form, the CDR3 reads TGTGCCATCCGGGGGACAGGGTCTTTCGAGCAGTACTTC. This rearrangement joins TRBV6-1 to TRBJ2-7, with 9 nucleotides matching TRBD1. Trimming removed 10 bases from V and 6 bases from J; junction bases left unmatched: 10. CDR1 is MNHNS and CDR2 is SASEGT in the germline V gene. The CDR3 loop spans 13 amino acids.

The J gene is TRBJ1-5, the V gene TRBV5-1; D possibly corresponds to TRBD1 (6 bases). Germline V CDR1 and CDR2: SGHRS, YFSETQ. CDR3 size: 13 residues. V gave up 0 bases and J gave up 7 bases, with 8 bases separating them. The CDR3 loop is CASSLAGGQPQHF. The CDR3 bases are TGCGCCAGCAGCTTGGCCGGGGGCCAGCCCCAGCATTTT.

CDR3 bases: TGTGCCACCAGCAGGACGCCCGGAAACACCATATATTTT. This codes for CATSRTPGNTIYF. The chain has TRBV15 and TRBJ1-3; no definite D call. There are 13 residues in the CDR3. Deletions cut 3 bases from V and 4 bases from J, with 7 bases between. Germline CDR1 LNHNV, CDR2 YYDKDF (reference sequence).

This clone was counted ten times or more. The rearrangement joins TRBV28 to TRBJ2-7; 9 nucleotides line up with TRBD2. Germline-derived CDR1 and CDR2 are MDHEN and SYDVKM. CDR3 length: 15 amino acids. V shed 3 bases and J 1 base; nucleotides not matched to a gene: 4. CDR3 bases: TGTGCCAGCAGTTTTGAGCTAGCGGGATCCTACGAGCAGTACTTC. Translated, it gives CASSFELAGSYEQYF.

The rearrangement links TRBV7-8 to TRBJ2-1; perhaps TRBD1 as D (6 bases). Trimming left V 1 base short and J 2 bases short, with 9 bases between. CDR3 length: 15 residues. Germline lookup yields CDR1 SGHVS and CDR2 FQNEAQ. The DNA of the CDR3 is TGTGCCAGCAGCTTAGACAGGGTCGCCTACAATGAGCAGTTCTTC. Protein: CASSLDRVAYNEQFF.

The chain combines TRBV9 with TRBJ2-3; D might be TRBD2 (5 bases). CDR3 size: 13 residues. V lost 5 bases to trimming and J lost 4 bases, with 11 bases between them. Germline CDR1 reads SGDLS; CDR2 reads YYNGEE. Here the CDR3 reads CASSEGFPDTQYF. The CDR3 DNA reads TGTGCCAGCAGTGAGGGTTTTCCAGATACGCAGTATTTT.

The chain links TRBV7-2 to TRBJ2-1, with D uncertain. The CDR3 totals 11 residues. The germline CDR1 and CDR2 sequences are SGHTA and FQGNSA. The germline V and J ends were trimmed by 10 bases and 4 bases, with 8 bases remaining between them. The chain's CDR3 is CAISGYNEQFF. The CDR3, as DNA: TGTGCCATCTCAGGTTACAATGAGCAGTTCTTC.

This clone has just a few counts. The CDR3 loop reads CASSLGTGGNQPQHF. CDR3 nucleotides: TGTGCCAGCAGCCTCGGGACAGGGGGCAATCAGCCCCAGCATTTT. The gene calls are TRBV11-2 and TRBJ1-5, with TRBD1 matching 10 bases. From germline, CDR1 is SGHAT and CDR2 FQNNGV. This CDR3 has 15 residues. V was pared by 5 bases and J by 2 bases, with 3 bases of the junction left unmatched.

This chain joins TRBV6-6 and TRBJ2-7, with 9 bases aligning to TRBD1. After removal of 0 bases from V and 5 bases from J, the junction contained 8 bases not matched to a gene. CDR3 size: 16 residues. Germline assignment: CDR1 MNHNY and CDR2 SVGAGI (reference sequence). In DNA, the CDR3 is TGTGCCAGCAGTTACTCGAGACCGGGACAGGGTCACGAGCAGTACTTC. Protein: CASSYSRPGQGHEQYF.